The present T cell receptor beta chain was sequenced within a study of cytomegalovirus exposure and HLA in healthy donors (TCRdb year 2017). Some background on the complete study: An earlier analysis of 550 to 700 of the donors reported 276 Gb of sequence data and around 110 million unique TCR beta sequences from some 180 million T cells. Approximately 310 gigabases of sequencing data and 70 million to 95 million unique TCR sequences made up an early release that covered around 640 HLA-typed donors. Among the roughly 410 genotyped donors, around 81% belonged to the genetic ancestry cluster associated with self-reported Caucasian donors. The aim of the study was to test whether cataloging public T cell receptors could identify signatures of past pathogen exposure. The study profiled the T cell repertoires of more than 500 subjects by immunosequencing and related them to cytomegalovirus serostatus. A separate validation cohort of 90 to 150 different subjects was used in addition to the roughly 620-subject first cohort. High-throughput TCR immunosequencing, statistical association of individual TCRs with disease status, and machine learning were combined to predict cytomegalovirus infection status. A later analysis re-analyzed previously published TCR beta repertoires from 600 to 850 donors and added high-resolution HLA genotyping to study TCR occurrence patterns. Rather than using new phenotypic data, the later analysis identified candidate immune exposures from TCR beta sequences and from how often those sequences occurred across donors. An earlier analysis of approximately 500 of the donors applied high-throughput TCR beta sequencing to assess whether each TCR beta V gene segment acted as functional or pseudogenic. Donor age, sex, ethnicity and CMV serostatus were compiled together with the repertoire data. A later genetic analysis took genome-wide SNP genotypes for about 65% of the 666 donors and used that subset as a discovery cohort. Every discovery cohort repertoire had been produced on one sequencing platform. HLA typing included class I and class II loci at four-digit resolution. The number of donors typed differed by locus, with about 629-630 for A, B, C, DRB1 and DQB1, 522 for DQA1, nearly 610 for DPA1, and roughly 450 for DPB1. Roughly 5 DR-DQ haplotypes were handled as single units for association and clustering, since linkage in the cohort was strong. Across under 500 genotyped donors of the cohort, an average of approximately 240,000 unique TCR beta nucleotide sequences per donor were sequenced, and 15% to 20% of those sequences were non-productive. The full study reports these points: Most TCR sequences were seen in very few donors, while some public TCRs were found in many individuals. Sequencing depth was assumed to be roughly uniform across donors in the presence/absence analyses, though that assumption may not hold. The study gave a list of about 170 TCR beta chains associated with cytomegalovirus. Some IMGT-functional V segments, including TRBV6-2 and TRBV6-3, could not be told apart with the 87-base-pair reads, so those segments were excluded. A later analysis associated roughly 17,000 TCR beta sequences with specific HLA alleles at a false discovery rate of 0.05. Strong co-occurrence of HLA alleles, especially DR and DQ, made assigning TCR associations to individual alleles difficult. Because HLA typing was unavailable for some donors at each locus, only the typed subset was used in association tests. A group of highly shared sequence variants was considered likely to be a technical artifact of the sequencing pipeline. In vitro tests confirmed that a few of the cytomegalovirus-associated TCR beta chains recognize cytomegalovirus antigens. In a later analysis, HLA-associated TCR beta chains showed more clonal expansion and lower generation probabilities than non-associated chains that were equally common. A later analysis reported that several top co-occurrence clusters appeared linked to parvovirus B19, influenza, CMV and Epstein-Barr virus. According to a later genetic analysis, donors in an Asian-associated ancestry cluster had fewer N-insertions in productive TCRs than the roughly 660-donor mean. In this cohort, only TCR beta chains were sequenced, and detectable features were limited by the absence of alpha or paired-chain data. According to a later analysis, most CMV-associated TCR beta chains appeared to be HLA-restricted, and the HLA associations seemed to be driven largely by CMV exposure. In a later analysis, TCR association rates were found to vary across HLA loci, with the most associated TCRs seen for DRB1 alleles and the fewest for HLA-C alleles. The earlier analysis of 587 of the donors excluded some 15 rarely observed V segments, including chromosome 9 orphons, because counts were too low. An association between a missense DCLRE1C variant and V-gene and J-gene trimming of TCR beta chains was found in a later genetic analysis and replicated in an independent cohort. In both the original and validation cohorts, the classifier was reported to diagnose cytomegalovirus status with high specificity and sensitivity. Linkage disequilibrium might explain the correlated functional status among segregating V segments, but an unknown experimental factor could not be excluded. In an earlier analysis of several hundred of the donors, most TCR beta V segments were observed in productive rearrangements about 87% or about 30% of the time, broadly matching IMGT annotations. For the cohort, immune exposure information was limited to CMV serostatus. The authors suggested that the approach could potentially be generalized to other disease states and immunological phenotypes. A further reported finding was that TCR beta sequences accurately predicted the HLA-A and HLA-B alleles for most subjects in the first cohort.

In total, 630 or so healthy bone marrow donors made up the cohort. All cohort members were sampled while nominally healthy, although unrecorded immune exposures were likely present. The donor was CMV seronegative and was included in the group of 352 seronegative cohort members. A peripheral blood sample was collected from each donor, and TCR beta sequencing was performed on peripheral blood mononuclear cells. Genomic DNA extraction from the blood cell samples was performed with the Qiagen DNeasy Blood Extraction Kit. From cysteine to phenylalanine, the CDR3 is 15 amino acids long. This entry keeps only the CDR3 DNA: 45 bases, framed from base 1. The germline V gene gives CDR1 as MDHEN and CDR2 as SYDVKM. For this chain, trimming is 3 bases at the V end and 5 bases at the J end, and the number of junction bases without a gene match is 8. As regards this clone: Its antigen is currently not known. Per-base quality was not reported, and no clone a single base away is much larger than it.

The method behind the library was the immunoSEQ multiplex PCR assay. A mixture of 60 forward primers for TCR Vbeta segments and 13 reverse primers for TCR Jbeta segments was used in the multiplex PCR. The CDR3 region of rearranged TCR beta genes was amplified from genomic DNA by a multiplex PCR assay. The amplified TCR beta libraries were sequenced on the Illumina HiSeq System as 87-base-pair reads. As for the authors' bioinformatics: Across the 500 to 850 repertoires, a later analysis counted some 81 million unique TCR beta chains, around 10 million of which were shared by at least two donors. Raw reads were error-corrected and collapsed into unique sequences by a nearest-neighbor algorithm in which closely related sequences were merged to remove PCR and sequencing errors. To assign V, D and J gene segments, CDR3 sequences were aligned to IMGT reference sequences. For a sequence to be retained, a match of at least six nucleotides to both a V gene segment and a J gene segment was required. Rearrangements were classified as productive when the CDR3 lacked stop codons and remained in frame with V and J, and all other rearrangements were classified as non-productive. Following IMGT convention, CDR3 was defined as the stretch from the second conserved V-encoded cysteine to the conserved J-encoded phenylalanine. Sequences without an unambiguous match to a single V gene segment were excluded from the earlier analysis of a few hundred of the donors. An earlier analysis of 450 to 650 of the donors called V segments functional above 56.7% productive rearrangements and segregating when the between-donor standard deviation exceeded 5%. A statistical classification framework was built to diagnose cytomegalovirus status from the catalog of TCR beta chain sequences. V and J gene assignment, in a later analysis, came from comparing TCR nucleotide sequences with IMGT/GENE-DB human TR gene sequences. The TCRdist pipeline was used in a later analysis to assign CDR3 sequences and most-parsimonious VDJ recombination scenarios. In a later analysis, each TCR beta chain was defined by its CDR3 amino acid sequence together with its V-gene family, and reads without a unique V-gene family were excluded. In a later analysis, approximately 640 highly shared, low-generation-probability nucleotide sequences were removed to address suspected cross-contamination and a sequencing artifact. For each public chain, a later analysis derived a clonal expansion index from normalized ranks of inferred template counts within each repertoire. In a later analysis, generation probabilities were computed using a VDJ recombination model fitted to out-of-frame rearrangements, and the results were checked against IGoR. Hypergeometric tests were used in a later analysis to score TCR-TCR, TCR-HLA and TCR-CMV co-occurrence, with a repertoire-size bias correction applied to the TCR pairs. A later analysis estimated false discovery rates by permuting HLA or CMV assignments 20 times. In a later analysis, co-occurring TCRs were grouped using DBSCAN, with TCRdist sequence similarity added in when clustering inside HLA-allele-positive subsets. Repertoires with fewer than 30,000 or more than 120,000 public chains, plus five repertoires with anomalous nucleotide sharing, were excluded from co-occurrence clustering. Here the immuneACCESS table is served through TCRdb, limited to in-frame sequences with V and J called. Missing clones are a known gap in these copies; in checked studies unresolved V genes cover under half, and the rest lacks a known reason. Clonal size and the V and J genes are those of that table, whereas D and trimming came from the DNA. This sample comprises tens of thousands of clones, approximately 63% of them detected only once. Approximately 6% of the sample comes from the top ten.

This receptor chain uses TRBV28 and TRBJ1-2; TRBD1 lines up with 8 middle nucleotides. Sequences were obtained from PBMCs. This clonotype was obtained from a woman aged 25 to 39 in good health and CMV-seronegative. The DNA sequence is given as TGTGCCAGCAGTTTCTACAGGGGGACTATATATGGCTACACCTTC. Translated, it reads CASSFYRGTIYGYTF.